Included here is one T cell receptor (beta chain) sequence, with context. The record originates from a study of blood T cell repertoires in COVID-19. Study at large: Donors in the United States, Italy and Spain gave samples during acute or convalescent COVID-19. Sources were T cells, B-cell-depleted T cells, or PBMCs; the material itself was cDNA or gDNA.

Per the original data handling: How many nucleated cells were present was estimated from reference gene primer amplification. Repertoires were generated with immunoSEQ multiplex PCR, while TCRdb's copy carries only in-frame clones and drops some. The D gene and trimming were derived from the DNA, and the V and J assignments and clone size from that table. This repertoire shows about 120,000 clones, 80% found once; its top ten account for 1.9%. The receptor's source is a man in his 70s with acute or convalescent COVID-19. The material sequenced was peripheral blood.

The DNA for the CDR3 is TGTGCCAGCAGCCAGGACAGGGGTCCTTCACCCCTCCACTTT. It is translated as CASSQDRGPSPLHF. The rearrangement joins TRBV6-5 to TRBJ1-6; 9 nucleotides align to TRBD1. The CDR3 runs to 14 residues. Germline loops: CDR1 MNHEY, CDR2 SVGAGI. J lost 9 bases, V lost 6 bases, and 6 bases had no gene match.